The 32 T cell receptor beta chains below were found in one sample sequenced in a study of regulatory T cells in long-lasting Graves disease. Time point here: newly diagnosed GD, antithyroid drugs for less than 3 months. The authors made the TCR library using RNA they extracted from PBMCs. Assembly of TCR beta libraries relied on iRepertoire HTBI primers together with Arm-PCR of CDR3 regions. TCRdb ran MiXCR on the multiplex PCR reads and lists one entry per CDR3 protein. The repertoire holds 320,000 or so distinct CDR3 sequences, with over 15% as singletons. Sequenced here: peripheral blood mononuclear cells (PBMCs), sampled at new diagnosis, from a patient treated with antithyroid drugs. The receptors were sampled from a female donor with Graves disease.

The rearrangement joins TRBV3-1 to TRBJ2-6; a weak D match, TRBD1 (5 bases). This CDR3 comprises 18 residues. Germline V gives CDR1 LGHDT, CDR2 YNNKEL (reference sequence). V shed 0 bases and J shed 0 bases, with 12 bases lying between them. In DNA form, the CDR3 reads TGTGCCAGCAGCCAAGACGGGCAGGGCGCCTCTGGGGCCAACGTCCTGACTTTC. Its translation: CASSQDGQGASGANVLTF.

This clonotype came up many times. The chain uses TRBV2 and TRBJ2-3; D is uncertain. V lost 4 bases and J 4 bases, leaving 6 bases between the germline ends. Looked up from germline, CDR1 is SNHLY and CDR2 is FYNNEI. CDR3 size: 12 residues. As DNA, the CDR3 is TGTGCCAGCAGTGTCGGACCAGATACGCAGTATTTT. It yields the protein CASSVGPDTQYF.

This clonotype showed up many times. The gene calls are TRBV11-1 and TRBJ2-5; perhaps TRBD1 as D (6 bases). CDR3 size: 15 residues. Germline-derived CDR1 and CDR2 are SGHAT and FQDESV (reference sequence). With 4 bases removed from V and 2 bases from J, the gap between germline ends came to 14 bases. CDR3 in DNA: TGTGCCAGCAGCTCAACCGGACAGATGCAAGAGACCCAGTACTTC. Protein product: CASSSTGQMQETQYF.

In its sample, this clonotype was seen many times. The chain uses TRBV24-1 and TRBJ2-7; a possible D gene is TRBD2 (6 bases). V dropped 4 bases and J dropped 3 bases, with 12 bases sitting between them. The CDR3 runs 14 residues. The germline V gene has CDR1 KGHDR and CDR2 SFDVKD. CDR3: CATSDSGLNYEQYF. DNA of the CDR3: TGTGCCACCAGTGACTCGGGACTGAACTACGAGCAGTACTTC.

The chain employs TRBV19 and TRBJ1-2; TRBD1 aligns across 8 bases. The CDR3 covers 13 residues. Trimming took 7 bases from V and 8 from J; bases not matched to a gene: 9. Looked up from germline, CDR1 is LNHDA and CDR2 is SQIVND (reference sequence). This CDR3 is CASTDRAGSGYTF. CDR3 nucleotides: TGTGCCAGTACGGACAGGGCGGGCAGCGGCTACACCTTC.

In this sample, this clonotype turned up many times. The CDR3 loop is CASSFGWTSGRANMETQYF. CDR3 in DNA: TGTGCCAGCAGTTTTGGGTGGACTAGCGGGAGGGCCAATATGGAGACCCAGTACTTC. The V and J genes are TRBV28 and TRBJ2-5; TRBD2 matches at 15 bases. The CDR3 runs 19 residues. V shed 3 bases and J 5 bases; nucleotides not matched to a gene: 13. CDR1 and CDR2 from the germline V gene are MDHEN and SYDVKM.

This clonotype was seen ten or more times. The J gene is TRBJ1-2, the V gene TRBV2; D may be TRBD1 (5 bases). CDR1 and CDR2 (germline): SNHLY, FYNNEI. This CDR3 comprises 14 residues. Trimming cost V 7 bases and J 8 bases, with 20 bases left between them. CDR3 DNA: TGTGCCAGCACCGGGCGAGTTGGGGCGTCAGGCTACACCTTC. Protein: CASTGRVGASGYTF.

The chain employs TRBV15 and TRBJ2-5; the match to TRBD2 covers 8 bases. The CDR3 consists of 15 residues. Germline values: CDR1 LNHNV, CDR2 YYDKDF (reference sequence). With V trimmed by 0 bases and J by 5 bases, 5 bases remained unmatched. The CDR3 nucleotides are TGTGCCACCAGCAGAGACGGGGGGGGGGTGGAGACCCAGTACTTC. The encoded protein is CATSRDGGGVETQYF.

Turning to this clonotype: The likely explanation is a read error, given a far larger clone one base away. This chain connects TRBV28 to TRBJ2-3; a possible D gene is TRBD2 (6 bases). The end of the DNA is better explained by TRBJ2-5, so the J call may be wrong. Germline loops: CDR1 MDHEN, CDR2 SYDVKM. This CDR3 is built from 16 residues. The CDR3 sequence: CASSSPAGPRRAVQYF. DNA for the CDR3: TGTGCCAGCAGTTCGCCTGCGGGACCTCGTCGGGCGGTCCAGTACTTC.

The CDR3 DNA sequence: TGTGCCAGCAGGCCGGGACTAGCGGGGGAGACCCAGTACTTC. It codes for CASRPGLAGETQYF. The chain is built from TRBV12-3 or TRBV12-4 and TRBJ2-5; TRBD2 matches 13 bases. This CDR3 has 14 amino acids. The V and J ends lost 6 bases and 5 bases, in that order; junction bases with no gene match: 3.

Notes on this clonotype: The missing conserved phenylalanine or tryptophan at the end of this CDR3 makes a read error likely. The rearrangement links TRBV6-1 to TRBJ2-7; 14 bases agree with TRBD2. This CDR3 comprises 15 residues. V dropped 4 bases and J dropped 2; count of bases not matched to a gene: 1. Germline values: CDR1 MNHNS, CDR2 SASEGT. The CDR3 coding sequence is TGTGCCAGCAGTGGGGGACTAGCGGGGGCCTACGAGCAGTACCTC. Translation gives CASSGGLAGAYEQYL.

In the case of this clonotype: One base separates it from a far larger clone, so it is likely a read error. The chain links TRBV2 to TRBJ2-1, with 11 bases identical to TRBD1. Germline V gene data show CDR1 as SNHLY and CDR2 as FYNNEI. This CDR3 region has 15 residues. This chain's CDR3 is CAGSTGQGVNNEQFF. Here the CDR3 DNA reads TGTGCCGGCAGCACGGGACAGGGGGTCAACAATGAGCAGTTCTTC. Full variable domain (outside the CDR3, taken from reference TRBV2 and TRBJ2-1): EPEVTQTPSHQVTQMGQEVILRCVPISNHLYFYWYRQILGQKVEFLVSFYNNEISEKSEIFDDQFSVERPDGSNFTLKIRSTKLEDSAMYFCAGSTGQGVNNEQFFGPGTRLTVL.

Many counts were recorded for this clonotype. CDR3: CATSRDISPTSGSLDEQFF. The CDR3 bases are TGTGCCACCAGCAGAGATATCTCACCGACTAGCGGGAGTCTGGATGAGCAGTTCTTC. V is TRBV15 and J is TRBJ2-1; TRBD2 matches at 12 bases. The CDR3 spans 19 residues. Unmatched junction bases numbered 14, after V lost 0 bases and J lost 8 bases. CDR1 LNHNV and CDR2 YYDKDF come from the germline V gene (reference sequence).

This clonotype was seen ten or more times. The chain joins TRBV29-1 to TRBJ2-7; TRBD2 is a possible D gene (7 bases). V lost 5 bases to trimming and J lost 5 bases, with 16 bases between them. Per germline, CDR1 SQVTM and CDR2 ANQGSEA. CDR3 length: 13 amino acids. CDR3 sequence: CSVRVAGANEQYF. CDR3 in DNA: TGCAGCGTTCGAGTTGCGGGGGCGAACGAGCAGTACTTC.

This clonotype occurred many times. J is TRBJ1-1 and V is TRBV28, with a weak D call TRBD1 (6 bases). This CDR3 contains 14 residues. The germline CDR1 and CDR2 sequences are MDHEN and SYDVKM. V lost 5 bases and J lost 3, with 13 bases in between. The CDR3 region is CASSPGHTYTEAFF. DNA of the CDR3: TGTGCCAGCAGTCCGGGACACACATACACTGAAGCTTTCTTT.

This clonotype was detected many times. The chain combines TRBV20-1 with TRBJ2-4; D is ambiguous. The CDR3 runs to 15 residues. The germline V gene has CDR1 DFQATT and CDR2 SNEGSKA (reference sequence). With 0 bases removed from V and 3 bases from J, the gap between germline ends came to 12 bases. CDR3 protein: CSARDGWKDKNIQYF. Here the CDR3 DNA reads TGCAGTGCTAGAGATGGGTGGAAGGACAAAAACATTCAGTACTTC.

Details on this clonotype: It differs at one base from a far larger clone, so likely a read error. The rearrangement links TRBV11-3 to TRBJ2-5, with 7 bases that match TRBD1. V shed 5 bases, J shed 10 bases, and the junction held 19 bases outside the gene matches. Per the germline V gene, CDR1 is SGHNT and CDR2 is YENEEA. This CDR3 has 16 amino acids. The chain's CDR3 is CASSPNRGQAFLDQYF. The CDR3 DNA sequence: TGTGCCAGCAGCCCCAATCGAGGACAGGCCTTCCTCGACCAGTACTTC.

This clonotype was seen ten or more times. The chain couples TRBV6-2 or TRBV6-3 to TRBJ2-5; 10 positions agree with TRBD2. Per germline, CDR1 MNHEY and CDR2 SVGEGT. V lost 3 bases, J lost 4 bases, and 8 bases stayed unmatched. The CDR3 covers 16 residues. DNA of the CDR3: TGTGCCAGCAGTTATCTAGCGGGAGTACGTGGAGAGACCCAGTACTTC. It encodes CASSYLAGVRGETQYF.

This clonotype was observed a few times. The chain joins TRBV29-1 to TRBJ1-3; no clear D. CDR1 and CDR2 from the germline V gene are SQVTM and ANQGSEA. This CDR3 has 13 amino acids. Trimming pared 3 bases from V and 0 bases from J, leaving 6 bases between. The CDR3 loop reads CSVDPRSGNTIYF. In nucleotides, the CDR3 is TGCAGCGTTGACCCCCGCTCTGGAAACACCATATATTTT. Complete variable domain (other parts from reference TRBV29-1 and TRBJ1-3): SAVISQKPSRDICQRGTSLTIQCQVDSQVTMMFWYRQQPGQSLTLIATANQGSEATYESGFVIDKFPISRPNLTFSTLTVSNMSPEDSSIYLCSVDPRSGNTIYFGEGSWLTVV.

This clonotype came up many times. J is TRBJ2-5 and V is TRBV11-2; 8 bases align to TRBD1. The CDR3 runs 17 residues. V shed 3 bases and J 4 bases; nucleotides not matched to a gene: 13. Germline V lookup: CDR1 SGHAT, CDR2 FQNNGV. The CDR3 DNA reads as TGTGCCAGCAGCTTGGAGGCGGCAGGGGGCAGACGAGAGACCCAGTACTTC. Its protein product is CASSLEAAGGRRETQYF.

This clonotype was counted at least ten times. CDR3 loop: CASSVRQGGQETQYF. The CDR3 DNA follows: TGTGCCAGCAGCGTCCGACAGGGTGGCCAAGAGACCCAGTACTTC. The chain employs TRBV7-2 and TRBJ2-5; 7 bases map to TRBD1. With V trimmed by 5 bases and J by 1 base, 7 bases remained unmatched. This CDR3 spans 15 amino acids. Looked up from germline, CDR1 is SGHTA and CDR2 is FQGNSA.

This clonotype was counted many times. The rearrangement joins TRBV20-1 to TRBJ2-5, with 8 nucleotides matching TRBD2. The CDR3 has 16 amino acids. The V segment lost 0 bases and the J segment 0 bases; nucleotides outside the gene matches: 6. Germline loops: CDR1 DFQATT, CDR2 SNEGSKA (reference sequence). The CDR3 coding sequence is TGCAGTGCTAGAGATCCGGCTAGCGGGCACCAAGAGACCCAGTACTTC. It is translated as CSARDPASGHQETQYF.

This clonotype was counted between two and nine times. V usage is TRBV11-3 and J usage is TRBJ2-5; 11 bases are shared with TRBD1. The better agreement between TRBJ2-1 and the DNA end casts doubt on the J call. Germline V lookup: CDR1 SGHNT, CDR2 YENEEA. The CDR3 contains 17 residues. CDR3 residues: CASSLEVGTGGRNEQFF. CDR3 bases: TGTGCCAGCAGCTTAGAGGTGGGGACAGGGGGTAGGAATGAGCAGTTCTTC.

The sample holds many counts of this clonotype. CDR3: CASSVSGRTDTQYF. CDR3 bases: TGTGCCAGCAGCGTTTCGGGGAGAACAGATACGCAGTATTTT. The V gene is TRBV2, the J gene TRBJ2-3, with D perhaps matching TRBD2 (5 bases). The ends were cut back, 6 bases at V and 3 bases at J, with 13 bases in the middle. Germline assignment: CDR1 SNHLY and CDR2 FYNNEI. This CDR3 contains 14 residues.

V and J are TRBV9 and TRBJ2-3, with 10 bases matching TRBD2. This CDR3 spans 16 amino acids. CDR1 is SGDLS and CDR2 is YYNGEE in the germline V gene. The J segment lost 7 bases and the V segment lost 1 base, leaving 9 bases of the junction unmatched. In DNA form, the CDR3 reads TGTGCCAGCAGCGTAACCGGAGCGGGAGGGCCACATACGCAGTATTTT. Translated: CASSVTGAGGPHTQYF.

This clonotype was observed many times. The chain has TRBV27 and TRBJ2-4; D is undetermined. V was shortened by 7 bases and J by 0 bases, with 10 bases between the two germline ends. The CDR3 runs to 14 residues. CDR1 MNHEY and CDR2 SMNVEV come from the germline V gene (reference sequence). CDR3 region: CASTYRLAKNIQYF. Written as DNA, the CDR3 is TGTGCCAGCACCTACCGCCTAGCCAAAAACATTCAGTACTTC.

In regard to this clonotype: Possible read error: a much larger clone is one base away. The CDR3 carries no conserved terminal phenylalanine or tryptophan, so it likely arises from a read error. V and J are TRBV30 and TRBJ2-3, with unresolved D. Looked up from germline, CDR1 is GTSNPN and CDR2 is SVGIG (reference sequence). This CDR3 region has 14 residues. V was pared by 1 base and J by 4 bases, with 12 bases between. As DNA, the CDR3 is TGTGCCTGGAGTGACCCACCTGACCCAGATACGCAGTATTAT. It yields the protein CAWSDPPDPDTQYY.

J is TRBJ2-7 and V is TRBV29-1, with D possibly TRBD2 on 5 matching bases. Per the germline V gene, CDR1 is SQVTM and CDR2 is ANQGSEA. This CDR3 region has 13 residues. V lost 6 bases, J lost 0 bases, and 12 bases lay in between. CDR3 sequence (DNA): TGCAGCGTGATTAGCGACTCCTCCTACGAGCAGTACTTC. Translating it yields CSVISDSSYEQYF.

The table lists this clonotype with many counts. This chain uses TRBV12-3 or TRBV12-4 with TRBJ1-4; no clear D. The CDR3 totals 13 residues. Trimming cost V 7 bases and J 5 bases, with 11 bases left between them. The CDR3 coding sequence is TGTGCCAGCACTGGAATGGCCAATGAAAAACTGTTTTTT. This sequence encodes CASTGMANEKLFF.

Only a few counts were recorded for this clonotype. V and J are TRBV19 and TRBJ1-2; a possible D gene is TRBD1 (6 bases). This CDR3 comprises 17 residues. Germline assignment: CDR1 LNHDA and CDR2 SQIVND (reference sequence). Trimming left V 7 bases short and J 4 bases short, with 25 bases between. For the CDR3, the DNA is TGTGCCAGTACTAAGGGAATGAATGGGGGGCTAGGCTATGGCTACACCTTC. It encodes CASTKGMNGGLGYGYTF.

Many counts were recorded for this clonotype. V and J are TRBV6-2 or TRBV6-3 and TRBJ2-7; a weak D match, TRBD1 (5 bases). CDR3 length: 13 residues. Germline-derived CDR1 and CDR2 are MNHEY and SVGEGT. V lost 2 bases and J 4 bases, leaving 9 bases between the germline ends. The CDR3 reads CASSYPDSYEQYF. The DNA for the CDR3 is TGTGCCAGCAGTTACCCCGACAGTTACGAGCAGTACTTC.

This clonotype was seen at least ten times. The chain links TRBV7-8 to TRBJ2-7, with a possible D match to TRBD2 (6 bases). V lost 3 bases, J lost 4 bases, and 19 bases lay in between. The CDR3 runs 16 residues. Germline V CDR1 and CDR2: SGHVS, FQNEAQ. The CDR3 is CASSFGILGGEYEQYF. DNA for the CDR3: TGTGCCAGCAGCTTCGGGATATTGGGGGGAGAATACGAGCAGTACTTC. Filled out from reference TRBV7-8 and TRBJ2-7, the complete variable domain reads GAGVSQSPRYKVAKRGQDVALRCDPISGHVSLFWYQQALGQGPEFLTYFQNEAQLDKSGLPSDRFFAERPEGSVSTLKIQRTQQEDSAVYLCASSFGILGGEYEQYFGPGTRLTVT.